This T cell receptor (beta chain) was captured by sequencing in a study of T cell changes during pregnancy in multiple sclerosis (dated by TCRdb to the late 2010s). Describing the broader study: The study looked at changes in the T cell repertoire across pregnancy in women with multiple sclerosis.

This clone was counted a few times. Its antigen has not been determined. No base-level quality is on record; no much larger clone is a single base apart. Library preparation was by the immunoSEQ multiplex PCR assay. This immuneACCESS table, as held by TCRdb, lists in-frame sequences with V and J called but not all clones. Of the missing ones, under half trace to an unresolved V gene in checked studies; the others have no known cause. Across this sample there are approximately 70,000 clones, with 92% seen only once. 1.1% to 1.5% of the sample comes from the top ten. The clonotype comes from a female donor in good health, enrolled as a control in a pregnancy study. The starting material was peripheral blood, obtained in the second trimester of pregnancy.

The base sequence is TGTGCCAGCAGTCTATTAGGGGAACTCCCGAACACTGAAGCTTTCTTT. Its protein is CASSLLGELPNTEAFF. Recombination connected TRBV28 to TRBJ1-1; a weak D assignment points to TRBD1 (5 bases agree). The junction carries 17 bases between V and J, which are trimmed by 5 bases and 1 base respectively. The CDR3 has 16 amino acids, counting the end cysteine and phenylalanine. Only the CDR3 part of the read is kept: 48 bases, read in frame from the first base. For CDR1 and CDR2, the germline V gene lists MDHEN and SYDVKM.